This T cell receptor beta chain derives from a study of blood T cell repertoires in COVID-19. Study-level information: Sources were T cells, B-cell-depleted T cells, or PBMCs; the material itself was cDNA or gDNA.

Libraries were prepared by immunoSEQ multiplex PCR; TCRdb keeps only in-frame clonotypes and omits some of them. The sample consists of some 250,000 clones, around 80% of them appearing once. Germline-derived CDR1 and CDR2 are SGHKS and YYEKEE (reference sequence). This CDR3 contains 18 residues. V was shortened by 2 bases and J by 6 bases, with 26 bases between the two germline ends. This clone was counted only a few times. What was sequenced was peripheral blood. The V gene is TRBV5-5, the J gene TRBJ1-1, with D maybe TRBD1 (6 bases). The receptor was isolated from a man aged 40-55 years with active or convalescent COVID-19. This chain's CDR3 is CASSFLGGGSFLFPEAFF. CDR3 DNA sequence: TGTGCCAGCAGCTTTTTGGGAGGGGGTTCATTTTTGTTCCCTGAAGCTTTCTTT.